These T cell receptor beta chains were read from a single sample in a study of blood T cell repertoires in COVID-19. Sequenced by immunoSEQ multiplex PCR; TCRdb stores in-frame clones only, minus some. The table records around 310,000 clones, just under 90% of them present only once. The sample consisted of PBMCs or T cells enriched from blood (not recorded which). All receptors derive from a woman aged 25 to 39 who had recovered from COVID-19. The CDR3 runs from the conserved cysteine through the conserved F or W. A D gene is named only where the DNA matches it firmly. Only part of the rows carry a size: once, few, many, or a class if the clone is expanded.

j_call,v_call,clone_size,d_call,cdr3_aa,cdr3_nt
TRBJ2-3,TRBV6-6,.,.,CASSYRDSITDTQYF,TGTGCCAGCAGTTACCGCGACAGTATCACAGATACGCAGTATTTT
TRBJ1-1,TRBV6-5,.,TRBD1,CASSYDGQVEAFF,TGTGCCAGCAGTTACGACGGACAGGTTGAAGCTTTCTTT
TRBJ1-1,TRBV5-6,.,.,CATEGGGEGEAFF,TGCGCCACCGAGGGGGGGGGCGAAGGTGAAGCTTTCTTT
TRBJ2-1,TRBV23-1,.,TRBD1,CASKRRIDRGPALYNEQFF,TGCGCCAGCAAGCGCCGGATAGACAGGGGGCCGGCCCTCTACAATGAGCAGTTCTTC
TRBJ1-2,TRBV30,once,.,CAWRDNNYGYTF,TGTGCCTGGCGAGACAATAACTATGGCTACACCTTC
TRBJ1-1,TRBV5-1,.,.,CASSLSGMNTEAFF,TGCGCCAGCAGCTTGTCCGGGATGAACACTGAAGCTTTCTTT
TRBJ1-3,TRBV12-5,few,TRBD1,CASGLGQGISGNTIYF,TGTGCTAGTGGTCTGGGACAGGGGATCTCTGGAAACACCATATATTTT
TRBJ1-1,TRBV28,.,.,CASRTLYNSGTSNTEAFF,TGTGCCAGCCGTACCCTATATAACTCCGGGACATCGAACACTGAAGCTTTCTTT
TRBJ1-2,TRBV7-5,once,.,CARSRTDRVVEGYTF,TGTGCCAGAAGCCGCACAGACAGGGTTGTTGAGGGCTACACCTTC
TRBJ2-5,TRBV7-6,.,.,CASSSPSETQYF,TGTGCCAGCAGCTCCCCATCCGAGACCCAGTACTTC
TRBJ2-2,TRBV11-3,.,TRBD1,CASSSERYRGVIGELFF,TGTGCCAGCAGCTCAGAAAGATACAGGGGTGTTATCGGGGAGCTGTTTTTT
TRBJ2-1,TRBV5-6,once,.,CASSHSGSYNEQFF,TGTGCCAGCAGCCATAGCGGTTCCTACAATGAGCAGTTCTTC
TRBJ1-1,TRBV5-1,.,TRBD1,CATTKQGGVNTEAFF,TGCGCCACCACGAAACAGGGGGGCGTTAACACTGAAGCTTTCTTT
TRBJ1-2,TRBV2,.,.,CASSEDIRVGQLYYGYTF,TGTGCCAGCAGTGAAGATATACGAGTGGGACAACTATACTATGGCTACACCTTC
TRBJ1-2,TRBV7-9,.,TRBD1,CASSSSTGAGYGYTF,TGTGCCAGCAGCTCTAGCACAGGGGCAGGCTATGGCTACACCTTC
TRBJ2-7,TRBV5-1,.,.,CASSFISRGPYEQYF,TGCGCCAGCAGCTTTATCTCCCGAGGGCCCTACGAGCAGTACTTC
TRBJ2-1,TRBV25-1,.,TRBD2,CASSGSFGREGSYNEQFF,TGTGCCAGCAGTGGATCATTTGGGCGGGAGGGCTCCTACAATGAGCAGTTCTTC
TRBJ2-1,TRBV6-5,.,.,CASSTPLENEQFF,TGTGCCAGCAGTACCCCCCTAGAAAATGAGCAGTTCTTC
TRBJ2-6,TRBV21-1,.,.,CASSKSRGANVLTF,TGTGCCAGCAGCAAGTCTCGTGGGGCCAACGTCCTGACTTTC
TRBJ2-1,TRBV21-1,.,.,CASFKPRKREASTGNEQFF,TGTGCCAGCTTTAAACCCAGGAAGCGGGAGGCCTCAACGGGCAATGAGCAGTTCTTC
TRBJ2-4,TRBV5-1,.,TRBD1,CASSFTGGGIQYF,TGCGCCAGCAGCTTCACAGGGGGCGGCATTCAGTACTTC
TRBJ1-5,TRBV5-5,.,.,CASSPGGYSNQPQHF,TGTGCCAGCAGCCCCGGGGGTTATAGCAATCAGCCCCAGCATTTT
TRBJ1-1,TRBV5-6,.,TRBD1,CASSLGLGQGRLNTEAFF,TGTGCCAGCAGCTTGGGATTGGGACAGGGGCGTTTGAACACTGAAGCTTTCTTT
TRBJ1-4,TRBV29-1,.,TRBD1,CSVFPGQPPEKLFF,TGCAGCGTCTTTCCGGGACAGCCTCCTGAAAAACTGTTTTTT
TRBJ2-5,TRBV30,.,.,CAWSVQSAEAETQYF,TGTGCCTGGAGTGTACAAAGCGCCGAAGCGGAGACCCAGTACTTC
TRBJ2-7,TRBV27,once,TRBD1,CASSFKDRGYEQYF,TGTGCCAGCAGTTTCAAGGACAGGGGCTACGAGCAGTACTTC
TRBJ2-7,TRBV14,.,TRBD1,CASSQGTGASYEQYF,TGTGCCAGCAGCCAAGGGACAGGGGCCTCCTACGAGCAGTACTTC
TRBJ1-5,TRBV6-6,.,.,CASKRVNQPQHF,TGTGCCAGTAAAAGAGTCAATCAGCCCCAGCATTTT
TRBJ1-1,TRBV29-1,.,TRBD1,CSALRRTGGLTEAFF,TGCAGCGCCTTGCGGCGGACAGGCGGACTCACTGAAGCTTTCTTT
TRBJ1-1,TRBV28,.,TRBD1,CASSLWGQGAIWAFF,TGTGCCAGCAGTTTATGGGGACAGGGGGCAATTTGGGCTTTCTTT
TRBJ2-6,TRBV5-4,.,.,CASSSGANVLTF,TGTGCCTCTTCCTCTGGGGCCAACGTCCTGACTTTC
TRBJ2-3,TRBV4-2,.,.,CASSQGRGDTQYF,TGTGCCAGCAGCCAAGGTCGGGGTGATACGCAGTATTTT
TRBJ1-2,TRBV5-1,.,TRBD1,CASSLGQGDGYGYTF,TGCGCCAGCAGCTTGGGACAGGGAGACGGGTATGGCTACACCTTC
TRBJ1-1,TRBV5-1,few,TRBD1,CASSPHGQGRLNTEAFF,TGCGCCAGCAGCCCTCACGGACAGGGGCGATTGAACACTGAAGCTTTCTTT
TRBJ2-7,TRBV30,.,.,CAWSVQEGVQYF,TGTGCCTGGAGTGTACAAGAGGGTGTGCAGTACTTC
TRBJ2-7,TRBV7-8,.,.,CASSLLYRVYEQYF,TGTGCCAGCAGCTTACTTTATCGAGTTTACGAGCAGTACTTC